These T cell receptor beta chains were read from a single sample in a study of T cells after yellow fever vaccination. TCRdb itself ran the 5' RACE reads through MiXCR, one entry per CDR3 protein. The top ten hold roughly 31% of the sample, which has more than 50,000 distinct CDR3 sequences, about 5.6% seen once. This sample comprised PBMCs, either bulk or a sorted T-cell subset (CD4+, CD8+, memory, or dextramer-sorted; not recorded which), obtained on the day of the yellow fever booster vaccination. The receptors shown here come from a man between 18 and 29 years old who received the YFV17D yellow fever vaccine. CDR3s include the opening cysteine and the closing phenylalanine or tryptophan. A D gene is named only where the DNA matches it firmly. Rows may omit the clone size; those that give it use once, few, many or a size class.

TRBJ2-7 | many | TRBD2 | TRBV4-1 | CASSQYAGVVYEQYF | TGCGCCAGCAGCCAGTATGCGGGGGTAGTCTACGAGCAGTACTTC
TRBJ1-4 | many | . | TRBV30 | CAWSDLGINEKLFF | TGTGCCTGGAGCGACCTGGGGATTAATGAAAAACTGTTTTTT
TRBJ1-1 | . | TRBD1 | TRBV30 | CAWGDRGFTEAFF | TGTGCCTGGGGGGACAGGGGGTTCACTGAAGCTTTCTTT
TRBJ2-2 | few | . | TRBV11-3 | CASSGGGGELFF | TGTGCCAGCAGCGGTGGGGGTGGGGAGCTGTTTTTT
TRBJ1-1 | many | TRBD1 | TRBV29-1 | CSVEQGGDTEAFF | TGCAGCGTGGAACAGGGGGGGGACACTGAAGCTTTCTTT
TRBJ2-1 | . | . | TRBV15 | CATTEDWSSYTEQFF | TGTGCCACCACCGAGGACTGGAGCTCCTACACTGAGCAGTTCTTC
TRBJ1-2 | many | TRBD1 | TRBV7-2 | CASSSRLGQGAPREGYTF | TGTGCCAGCAGCTCCCGATTGGGACAGGGGGCGCCCAGGGAGGGCTACACCTTC
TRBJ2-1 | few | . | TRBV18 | CASSPQLGGISYNEQFF | TGTGCCAGCTCACCACAGCTAGGGGGAATCTCCTACAATGAGCAGTTCTTC
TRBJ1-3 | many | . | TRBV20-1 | CSAGDSGNTIYF | TGCAGTGCCGGGGACTCTGGAAACACCATATATTTT
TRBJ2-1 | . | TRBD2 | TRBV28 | CASSIPGLAGGLEQFF | TGTGCCAGCAGTATCCCGGGACTAGCGGGGGGGCTTGAGCAGTTCTTC
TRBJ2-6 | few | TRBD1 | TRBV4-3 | CASSRRGTGANVLTF | TGCGCCAGCAGCCGCAGGGGGACTGGGGCCAACGTCCTGACTTTC
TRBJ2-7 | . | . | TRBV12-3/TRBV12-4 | CASSIPNRDEQYF | TGTGCCAGCAGCATACCCAACAGGGACGAGCAGTACTTC
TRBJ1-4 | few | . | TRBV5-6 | CASSLNWNNEKLFF | TGTGCCAGCAGCCTTAATTGGAATAATGAAAAACTGTTTTTT
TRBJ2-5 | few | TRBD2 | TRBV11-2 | CASSLRSSGDVTQYF | TGTGCCAGCAGCTTACGGTCTAGCGGGGATGTGACCCAGTACTTC
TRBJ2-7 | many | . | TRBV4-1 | CASSLYYGGEQYF | TGCGCCAGCAGCCTTTATTACGGCGGCGAGCAGTACTTC
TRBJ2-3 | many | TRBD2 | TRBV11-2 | CASSSPASGGAWRGTDTQYF | TGTGCCAGCAGTTCCCCAGCTAGCGGGGGGGCGTGGCGTGGCACAGATACGCAGTATTTT
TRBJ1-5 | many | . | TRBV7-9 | CASSPSQGRWSNQPQHF | TGTGCCAGCAGCCCCTCCCAAGGGCGTTGGAGCAATCAGCCCCAGCATTTT
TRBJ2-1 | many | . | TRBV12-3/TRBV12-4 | CASSFGYNEQFF | TGTGCCAGCAGTTTTGGTTACAATGAGCAGTTCTTC
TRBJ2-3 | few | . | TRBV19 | CASSIGAGTDTQYF | TGTGCCAGTAGTATCGGGGCAGGAACAGATACGCAGTATTTT
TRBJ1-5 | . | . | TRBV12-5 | CASAEGRGVQPQHF | TGTGCTAGTGCTGAGGGACGGGGGGTCCAGCCCCAGCATTTT
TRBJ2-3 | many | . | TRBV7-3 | CASSLQGPTDTQYF | TGTGCCAGCAGCTTGCAGGGGCCGACAGATACGCAGTATTTT
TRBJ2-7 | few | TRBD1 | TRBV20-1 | CSAMGQLLSYEQYF | TGCAGTGCTATGGGACAGCTACTCTCCTACGAGCAGTACTTC
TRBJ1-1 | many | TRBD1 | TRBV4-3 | CASSQEDRVSRGTEAFF | TGCGCCAGCAGCCAAGAGGACAGGGTGAGTCGAGGGACTGAAGCTTTCTTT
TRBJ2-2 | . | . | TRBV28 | CASSLLVATGELFF | TGTGCCAGCAGTTTGCTGGTGGCCACCGGGGAGCTGTTTTTT
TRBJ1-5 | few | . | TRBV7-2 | CASSPDASNQPQHF | TGTGCCAGCAGCCCCGACGCGAGCAATCAGCCCCAGCATTTT
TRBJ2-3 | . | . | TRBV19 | CASSTPFGSHTDTQYF | TGTGCCAGTAGTACCCCGTTCGGAAGTCACACAGATACGCAGTATTTT
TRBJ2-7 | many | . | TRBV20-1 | CSARGGAEQYF | TGCAGTGCTAGAGGGGGGGCCGAGCAGTACTTC
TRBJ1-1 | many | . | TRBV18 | CASSPGVAAFF | TGTGCCAGCTCACCAGGAGTCGCAGCTTTCTTT
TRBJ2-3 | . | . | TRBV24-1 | CATSAPLSTDTQYF | TGTGCCACCAGTGCCCCGCTCAGCACAGATACGCAGTATTTT